These 27 T cell receptor beta chains share one sample of origin, sequenced in a study of T cell clonality in common variable immunodeficiency. Method: immunoSEQ multiplex PCR; TCRdb's copy keeps in-frame clones and lacks some. The sample offers approximately 60,000 clones and no singletons, the top ten holding about 0.8%. The sample consisted of peripheral blood mononuclear cells. The receptors stem from a person between 18 and 70 years old in good health.

There are a few counts of this clone. The read ends 3 residues before the CDR3 terminus; that terminus is restored from the germline J gene. J is TRBJ2-4 and V is TRBV19; TRBD2 might be the D (6 bases). The CDR3 consists of 15 residues. Germline CDR1 is LNHDA and CDR2 is SQIVND (reference sequence). The part of the CDR3 DNA that was read is TGTGCCAGTAGTATCAGGGCACCGGTCGGGCGGGGT. This sequence encodes CASSIRAPVGRG. The CDR3, in full, reads CASSIRAPVGRGQYF.

This clone was detected ten times or more. The CDR3 bases that were read are TGCGCCAGCAGCTTTATTTACGGGACTTCAAACAATGAG. Translating gives CASSFIYGTSNNE. The entire CDR3 sequence reads CASSFIYGTSNNEQFF. The J gene is TRBJ2-1, the V gene TRBV5-1; perhaps TRBD2 as D (6 bases). Read coverage stops 3 residues before the CDR3 terminus; the germline J gene supplies the remainder. V was cut by 2 bases and J by 5 bases, with 17 bases left in between. The germline V gene has CDR1 SGHRS and CDR2 YFSETQ. The CDR3 spans 16 residues.

This clone was seen repeatedly, ten times or more. The observed sequence ends 3 residues before the CDR3 terminus, with the missing tail filled in from the germline J gene. This chain links TRBV28 with TRBJ2-7, with 7 bases lining up with TRBD1. The J segment lost 2 bases and the V segment lost 4 bases, leaving 14 bases of the junction unmatched. Germline loops: CDR1 MDHEN, CDR2 SYDVKM. This CDR3 has 17 amino acids. CDR3 loop: CASSSPSSDRVTYEQYF. The covered CDR3 bases are TGTGCCAGCAGTTCCCCCTCCAGCGACAGGGTAACCTACGAG. Drawing the rest from reference TRBV28 and TRBJ2-7, the complete variable domain is DVKVTQSSRYLVKRTGEKVFLECVQDMDHENMFWYRQDPGLGLRLIYFSYDVKMKEKGDIPEGYSVSREKKERFSLILESASTNQTSMYLCASSSPSSDRVTYEQYFGPGTRLTVT.

This clone was recorded many times. The read terminates 3 residues before the CDR3 end, so the remaining end is supplied by the germline J gene. The chain employs TRBV6-1 and TRBJ2-3, with no clear D. The CDR3 length is 14 residues. V lost 4 bases and J lost 0, with 8 bases in between. The germline CDR1 and CDR2 sequences are MNHNS and SASEGT. CDR3: CASSGRVSTDTQYF. The sequenced CDR3 bases are TGTGCCAGCAGTGGACGGGTTAGCACAGATACG.

This clone has a count of ten or more. From the germline J gene comes the end of the CDR3, since the read stops 3 residues before it. The chain joins TRBV14 to TRBJ1-1; possible D gene TRBD1, 6 bases. CDR3 length equals 15 residues. Germline loops: CDR1 SGHDN, CDR2 FVKESK. Trimming pared 4 bases from V and 1 base from J, leaving 13 bases between. Partial CDR3 DNA: TGTGCCAGCAGCCCGGAGACAGGCACGAACACTGAA. Its translation: CASSPETGTNTE. The full CDR3 protein is CASSPETGTNTEAFF.

This clone was counted at least ten times. The CDR3 goes on 3 residues after the read ends, and that part is filled in from the germline J gene. The chain has TRBV11-2 and TRBJ1-1; maybe TRBD1 (5 bases). CDR1 is SGHAT and CDR2 is FQNNGV in the germline V gene. V was cut by 8 bases and J by 5 bases, with 15 bases left in between. There are 13 residues in the CDR3. The part of the CDR3 DNA that was read is TGTGCCAGCTTTCGAAATGGGGGGACTGAA. It codes for CASFRNGGTE. The whole CDR3 region reads CASFRNGGTEAFF.

In this sample, this clone turned up many times. The CDR3 end lies 3 residues beyond the end of the read and is filled in from the germline J gene. This sequence joins TRBV20-1 and TRBJ2-3; 10 positions match TRBD1. Germline assignment: CDR1 DFQATT and CDR2 SNEGSKA (reference sequence). The CDR3 length is 14 residues. The DNA read from the CDR3 is TGCAGTGCTAGAGGGACAGGGGGAGGAGAGACG. This codes for CSARGTGGGET. The whole CDR3 protein reads CSARGTGGGETQYF.

This clone has at least ten counts. From the germline J gene comes the end of the CDR3, since the read stops 3 residues before it. The chain is built from TRBV5-4 and TRBJ2-4; 7 positions match TRBD2. The CDR3 totals 14 residues. CDR1 is SGHNT and CDR2 is YYREEE in the germline V gene (reference sequence). The CDR3 spells CASSLMGGDQPQYF. The CDR3 DNA, read in part, is TGTGCCAGCAGCTTGATGGGAGGGGATCAGCCT. The full variable domain, in which reference TRBV5-4 and TRBJ2-4 provide the parts outside the CDR3, is ETGVTQSPTHLIKTRGQQVTLRCSSQSGHNTVSWYQQALGQGPQFIFQYYREEENGRGNFPPRFSGLQFPNYSSELNVNALELDDSALYLCASSLMGGDQPQYFGAGTRLSVL.

This clone showed up many times. The CDR3 end is not reached by the read, which stops 3 residues before it; the germline J gene fills it in. The chain employs TRBV15 and TRBJ2-6; no firm D call. The V gene lost 6 bases and the J gene lost 2 bases, with 5 bases spanning the gap. The CDR3 is 13 residues long. The germline CDR1 and CDR2 sequences are LNHNV and YYDKDF (reference sequence). The CDR3 bases that were read are TGTGCCACCAGTAGGGCTGGGGCCAACGTC. Its protein is CATSRAGANV. The whole CDR3 reads CATSRAGANVLTF.

This clone was seen a few times. This may be a read error, as it is one base from a much larger clone. The CDR3 goes on 3 residues after the read ends, and that part is filled in from the germline J gene. The same CDR3 also results from other DNA sequences found in this sample. The J gene is TRBJ1-3, the V gene TRBV18; 8 positions agree with TRBD1. The CDR3 is 15 residues long. The germline V gene has CDR1 KGHSH and CDR2 LQKENI. CDR3 protein: CASSLDRGRGNTIYF. The CDR3 DNA, read in part, is TGTGCCAGCTCACTCGACAGGGGTCGTGGAAACACA.

This clone showed up many times. The CDR3 goes on 3 residues after the read ends, and that part is filled in from the germline J gene. The chain is built from TRBV28 and TRBJ1-5, with D perhaps TRBD1 (5 bases). V shed 6 bases and J shed 3 bases, with 9 bases lying between them. The CDR3 consists of 13 residues. Germline CDR1 reads MDHEN; CDR2 reads SYDVKM. The covered CDR3 bases are TGTGCCAGCAGAGACAGTCTCAATCAGCCC. It specifies CASRDSLNQP. The full CDR3 reads CASRDSLNQPQHF. Filled out from reference TRBV28 and TRBJ1-5, the complete variable domain reads DVKVTQSSRYLVKRTGEKVFLECVQDMDHENMFWYRQDPGLGLRLIYFSYDVKMKEKGDIPEGYSVSREKKERFSLILESASTNQTSMYLCASRDSLNQPQHFGDGTRLSIL.

Concerning this clone itself: The CDR3 end is not reached by the read, which stops 3 residues before it; the germline J gene fills it in. The chain joins TRBV11-2 to TRBJ2-1; no clear D. The germline V gene encodes CDR1 SGHAT and CDR2 FQNNGV. The CDR3 loop spans 15 amino acids. With 0 bases removed from V and 1 base from J, the gap between germline ends came to 7 bases. Here the CDR3 reads CASSLELASYNEQFF. The DNA read from the CDR3 is TGTGCCAGCAGCTTAGAATTAGCTTCCTACAATGAG.

This clone came up many times. The read finishes 3 residues shy of the CDR3 end, and the germline J gene is used to complete it. This chain joins TRBV5-1 and TRBJ2-3, with D hard to call. Trimming took off 0 bases at V and 0 bases at J, with 11 bases between the two ends. Germline CDR1 and CDR2: SGHRS and YFSETQ. The CDR3 is 16 amino acids. The part of the CDR3 DNA that was read is TGCGCCAGCAGCTTGGCCAGCGCGTCTAGCACAGATACG. It translates to CASSLASASSTDT. The entire CDR3 sequence reads CASSLASASSTDTQYF.

This clone was counted many times. The CDR3 extends 3 residues past the end of the read, so its final part is completed from the germline J gene. The chain uses TRBV5-1 and TRBJ1-2; D gene unclear. Per the germline V gene, CDR1 is SGHRS and CDR2 is YFSETQ. CDR3 length: 14 residues. Trimming cost V 3 bases and J 4 bases, with 13 bases left between them. The CDR3 sequence is CASSSTTMAYGYTF. The part of the CDR3 DNA that was read is TGCGCCAGCAGCTCCACTACAATGGCCTATGGC. Supplemented by reference TRBV5-1 and TRBJ1-2, the full variable domain reads KAGVTQTPRYLIKTRGQQVTLSCSPISGHRSVSWYQQTPGQGLQFLFEYFSETQRNKGNFPGRFSGRQFSNSRSEMNVSTLELGDSALYLCASSSTTMAYGYTFGSGTRLTVV.

This clone appeared many times. CDR3 residues: CASSLATGSGQPQHF. The DNA read from the CDR3 is TGTGCCAGCAGCTTAGCCACAGGGTCGGGACAGCCC. The gene calls are TRBV7-9 and TRBJ1-5; possible D gene TRBD1, 6 bases. Read coverage stops 3 residues before the CDR3 terminus; the germline J gene supplies the remainder. This CDR3 is built from 15 residues. V was cut by 0 bases and J by 7 bases, with 13 bases left in between. Germline V lookup: CDR1 SEHNR, CDR2 FQNEAQ (reference sequence).

Many counts were recorded for this clone. The sequenced CDR3 bases are TGTGCCAGCAGTTTACAGGATTACAATGAG. Translated, it gives CASSLQDYNE. The full CDR3 reads CASSLQDYNEQFF. The chain is built from TRBV6-2 or TRBV6-3 and TRBJ2-1; the D gene is possibly TRBD1 (5 bases). The observed sequence ends 3 residues before the CDR3 terminus, with the missing tail filled in from the germline J gene. Per the germline V gene, CDR1 is MNHEY and CDR2 is SVGEGT. CDR3 length: 13 residues. Trimming removed 4 bases at V and 4 bases at J, with 8 bases between.

This clone was observed at least ten times. The CDR3 goes on 3 residues after the read ends, and that part is filled in from the germline J gene. J is TRBJ1-6 and V is TRBV5-1; no clear D. V lost 4 bases to trimming and J lost 8 bases, with 10 bases between them. The germline gives CDR1 SGHRS, CDR2 YFSETQ. The CDR3 totals 13 residues. CDR3 sequence reads: CASSTGRDSPLHF. The DNA read from the CDR3 is TGCGCCAGCAGCACCGGTAGGGATTCACCC.

At least ten counts were recorded for this clone. The read gets to within 3 residues of the CDR3 end, and the germline J gene fills in the rest. The rearrangement uses TRBV7-9 and TRBJ1-6; D ambiguous. The CDR3 runs 12 residues. V gave up 5 bases and J gave up 6 bases, with 5 bases separating them. Germline CDR1 SEHNR, CDR2 FQNEAQ (reference sequence). The CDR3 region is CASSPSNSPLHF. Incomplete CDR3 DNA: TGTGCCAGCAGCCCCAGTAATTCACCC.

This clone showed up many times. Read coverage stops 3 residues before the CDR3 terminus; the germline J gene supplies the remainder. The rearrangement joins TRBV6-2 or TRBV6-3 to TRBJ2-3, with D perhaps TRBD2 (5 bases). The germline gives CDR1 MNHEY, CDR2 SVGEGT. V was shortened by 6 bases and J by 1 base, with 14 bases between the two germline ends. The CDR3 totals 15 residues. Partial CDR3 DNA: TGTGCCAGCAGCCTTCTTTGGCGGGGCACAGATACG. Protein sequence: CASSLLWRGTDT. The whole CDR3 reads CASSLLWRGTDTQYF.

This clone was observed at least ten times. The CDR3 extends 3 residues past the end of the read, so its final part is completed from the germline J gene. This chain links TRBV12-3 or TRBV12-4 with TRBJ1-5; weak D call: TRBD1 (6 bases). Trimming took 3 bases from V and 2 from J, leaving 11 bases between them. The CDR3 totals 15 residues. CDR3 bases read: TGTGCCAGCAGTTTTGCGGGGGGCGGCAATCAGCCC. Its translation is CASSFAGGGNQP. The entire CDR3 is CASSFAGGGNQPQHF.

This clone was seen at least ten times. The read gets to within 3 residues of the CDR3 end, and the germline J gene fills in the rest. This chain links TRBV24-1 with TRBJ2-1; D is unresolved. This CDR3 contains 14 residues. Trimming pared 4 bases from V and 3 bases from J, leaving 9 bases between. Per germline, CDR1 KGHDR and CDR2 SFDVKD. The sequenced CDR3 bases are TGTGCCACCAGTGACCCCAACAGCTACAATGAG. It encodes CATSDPNSYNE. The CDR3 reads in full as CATSDPNSYNEQFF.

The sample holds many counts of this clone. The CDR3 bases that were read are TGTGCCACCAGCAGCGACAGCTCCTACGAG. Translated, it gives CATSSDSSYE. The whole CDR3 region reads CATSSDSSYEQYF. This rearrangement joins TRBV15 to TRBJ2-7, with a possible D match to TRBD1 (5 bases). The read finishes 3 residues shy of the CDR3 end, and the germline J gene is used to complete it. V lost 3 bases and J 0 bases, leaving 6 bases between the germline ends. This CDR3 spans 13 amino acids. Germline CDR1 LNHNV, CDR2 YYDKDF (reference sequence). Full variable domain (remainder filled in from reference TRBV15 and TRBJ2-7): DAMVIQNPRYQVTQFGKPVTLSCSQTLNHNVMYWYQQKSSQAPKLLFHYYDKDFNNEADTPDNFQSRRPNTSFCFLDIRSPGLGDTAMYLCATSSDSSYEQYFGPGTRLTVT.

This clone was seen repeatedly, ten times or more. The sequence runs out 3 residues before the end of the CDR3; the remainder is reconstructed from the germline J gene. The chain is built from TRBV2 and TRBJ2-3, with 10 bases aligning to TRBD2. The V gene's germline CDR1 is SNHLY and CDR2 FYNNEI. V shed 4 bases and J 0 bases; nucleotides not matched to a gene: 7. The CDR3 totals 17 residues. Partial CDR3 DNA: TGTGCCAGCAGTGTTATCCCTAGCGGGGGAAGCACAGATACG. This gives the protein CASSVIPSGGSTDT. The whole CDR3 is CASSVIPSGGSTDTQYF.

This clone was seen a handful of times. The read comes to an end 3 residues before the CDR3 does, leaving the germline J gene to fill in the end. The chain joins TRBV5-6 to TRBJ1-2; a weak D match, TRBD1 (5 bases). Germline V CDR1 and CDR2: SGHDT, YYEEEE. Trimming stripped 2 bases from V and 1 base from J, with 9 bases between. CDR3 size: 14 residues. The DNA read from the CDR3 is TGTGCCAGCAGCTTCGGGGGGGATAACTATGGC. Its translation: CASSFGGDNYG. The entire CDR3 reads CASSFGGDNYGYTF.

This clone was seen repeatedly, ten times or more. The CDR3 end is not reached by the read, which stops 3 residues before it; the germline J gene fills it in. The chain uses TRBV6-2 or TRBV6-3 and TRBJ2-5; 7 bases are a match to TRBD2. CDR3 size: 13 residues. Germline CDR1 MNHEY, CDR2 SVGEGT. V lost 7 bases to trimming and J lost 4 bases; unmatched junction nucleotides: 6. CDR3 DNA, as far as it was read: TGTGCCAGCAATACTCGACTAGCAGAGACC. This encodes CASNTRLAET. From start to end, the CDR3 is CASNTRLAETQYF.

Many counts were recorded for this clone. The read comes to an end 3 residues before the CDR3 does, leaving the germline J gene to fill in the end. The chain joins TRBV29-1 to TRBJ1-4; 9 bases align to TRBD1. With V trimmed by 7 bases and J by 4 bases, 4 bases remained unmatched. The CDR3 is made up of 13 amino acids. The germline CDR1 and CDR2 sequences are SQVTM and ANQGSEA. CDR3 sequence reads: CSAMDRGNEKLFF. The part of the CDR3 DNA that was read is TGCAGCGCCATGGACAGGGGTAATGAAAAA. Together with reference TRBV29-1 and TRBJ1-4, the CDR3 gives the full variable domain: SAVISQKPSRDICQRGTSLTIQCQVDSQVTMMFWYRQQPGQSLTLIATANQGSEATYESGFVIDKFPISRPNLTFSTLTVSNMSPEDSSIYLCSAMDRGNEKLFFGSGTQLSVL.

The sample holds many counts of this clone. The DNA ends 3 residues before the CDR3 does, and the rest of the CDR3 is filled in from the germline J gene. This chain connects TRBV5-4 to TRBJ1-1; the D is unclear. The V gene lost 2 bases and the J gene lost 6 bases, with 8 bases spanning the gap. The CDR3 loop spans 12 amino acids. Germline V gene sequence: CDR1 SGHNT, CDR2 YYREEE (reference sequence). The CDR3 here is CASSFGSPEAFF. The CDR3 bases that were read are TGTGCCAGCAGCTTTGGCAGTCCTGAA.